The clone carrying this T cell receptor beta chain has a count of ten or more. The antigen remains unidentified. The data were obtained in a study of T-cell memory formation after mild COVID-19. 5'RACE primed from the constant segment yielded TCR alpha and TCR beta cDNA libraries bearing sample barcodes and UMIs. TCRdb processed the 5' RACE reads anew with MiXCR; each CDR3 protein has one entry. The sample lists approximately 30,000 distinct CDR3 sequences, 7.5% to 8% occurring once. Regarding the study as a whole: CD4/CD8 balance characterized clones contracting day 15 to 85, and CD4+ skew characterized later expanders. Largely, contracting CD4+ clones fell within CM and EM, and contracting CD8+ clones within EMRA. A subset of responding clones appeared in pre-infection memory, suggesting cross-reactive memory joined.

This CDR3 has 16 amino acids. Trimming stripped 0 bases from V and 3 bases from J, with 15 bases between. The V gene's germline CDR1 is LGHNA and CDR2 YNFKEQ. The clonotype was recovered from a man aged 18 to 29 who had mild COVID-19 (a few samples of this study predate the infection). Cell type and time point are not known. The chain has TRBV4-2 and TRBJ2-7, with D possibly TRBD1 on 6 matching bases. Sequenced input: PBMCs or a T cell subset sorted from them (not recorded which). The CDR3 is CASSQDLEQGVYEQYF. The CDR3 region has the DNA TGTGCCAGCAGCCAAGATCTAGAACAGGGTGTCTACGAGCAGTACTTC.